Presented here are 14 T cell receptor beta chains from one specimen sequenced in a study of blood T cell repertoires in COVID-19. Sequencing used immunoSEQ multiplex PCR; TCRdb keeps in-frame clones, though not all of them. This table has about 300,000 clones, approximately 90% appearing once. The source material was PBMCs or T cells enriched from blood (not recorded which). All receptors derive from a woman between 18 and 29 years old who had recovered from COVID-19.

This clone was seen only once. The chain recombines TRBV7-9 with TRBJ2-7, with TRBD2 matching over 10 bases. The V gene's germline CDR1 is SEHNR and CDR2 FQNEAQ (reference sequence). The CDR3 is made up of 15 amino acids. Germline trimming cut 2 bases from V and 4 bases from J; bases unmatched to any gene: 5. The CDR3 nucleotides are TGTGCCAGCAGCTTATCCGGACTAGCGGTTTACGAGCAGTACTTC. It yields the protein CASSLSGLAVYEQYF. Complete variable domain (other parts from reference TRBV7-9 and TRBJ2-7): DTGVSQNPRHKITKRGQNVTFRCDPISEHNRLYWYRQTLGQGPEFLTYFQNEAQLEKSRLLSDRFSAERPKGSFSTLEIQRTEQGDSAMYLCASSLSGLAVYEQYFGPGTRLTVT.

The chain has TRBV20-1 and TRBJ1-2; TRBD1 is a possible D gene (6 bases). Deletions cut 3 bases from V and 13 bases from J, with 15 bases between. Germline V gene data show CDR1 as DFQATT and CDR2 as SNEGSKA (reference sequence). The CDR3 is 11 amino acids. This CDR3 is CSASLDSPGTF. CDR3 nucleotides: TGCAGTGCTAGTTTGGACAGCCCGGGCACCTTC.

The chain links TRBV5-8 to TRBJ2-6; D may be TRBD2 (5 bases). CDR1 SGHTS and CDR2 YDEGEE come from the germline V gene. Deletions cut 2 bases from V and 0 bases from J, with 9 bases between. There are 16 residues in the CDR3. CDR3 residues: CASSLTGYSGANVLTF. In DNA form, the CDR3 reads TGTGCCAGCAGCTTAACGGGGTACTCTGGGGCCAACGTCCTGACTTTC. Complete variable domain (other parts from reference TRBV5-8 and TRBJ2-6): EAGVTQSPTHLIKTRGQQATLRCSPISGHTSVYWYQQALGLGLQFLLWYDEGEERNRGNFPPRFSGRQFPNYSSELNVNALELEDSALYLCASSLTGYSGANVLTFGAGSRLTVL.

The V and J genes are TRBV2 and TRBJ2-1; the D is unclear. The CDR3 spans 14 residues. Germline-derived CDR1 and CDR2 are SNHLY and FYNNEI. Trimming took off 0 bases at V and 0 bases at J, with 3 bases between the two ends. The CDR3 is CASSEASSYNEQFF. CDR3 DNA: TGTGCCAGCAGTGAAGCGAGCTCCTACAATGAGCAGTTCTTC.

J is TRBJ2-1 and V is TRBV3-1 (or the pseudogene TRBV3-2); 7 nucleotides agree with TRBD2. The J segment lost 3 bases and the V segment lost 6 bases, leaving 8 bases of the junction unmatched. The CDR3 has 15 amino acids. Germline V gene sequence: CDR1 LGHDT, CDR2 YNNKEL (reference sequence). CDR3 loop: CASRRGGTNYNEQFF. DNA of the CDR3: TGTGCCAGCAGACGCGGCGGGACTAACTACAATGAGCAGTTCTTC.

The gene calls are TRBV29-1 and TRBJ2-4, with 8 bases that match TRBD1. CDR1 and CDR2 (germline): SQVTM, ANQGSEA. The V and J ends lost 4 bases and 9 bases, in that order; junction bases with no gene match: 8. The CDR3 has 13 amino acids. The CDR3 sequence is CSVARAGQGIQYF. The CDR3 DNA reads TGCAGCGTTGCCAGGGCAGGACAGGGCATTCAGTACTTC.

The chain links TRBV27 to TRBJ2-2; perhaps TRBD1 as D (5 bases). The CDR3 sequence is 16 residues long. The V end was cut by 5 bases, the J end by 2 bases, with 15 bases between. Per germline, CDR1 MNHEY and CDR2 SMNVEV (reference sequence). The CDR3 coding sequence is TGTGCCAGCAGTAACCTCGCAGGGTCCAACACCGGGGAGCTGTTTTTT. It encodes CASSNLAGSNTGELFF.

The chain recombines TRBV2 with TRBJ2-7; no clear D. Looked up from germline, CDR1 is SNHLY and CDR2 is FYNNEI. Trimming removed 4 bases at V and 3 bases at J, with 4 bases between. The length of the CDR3 is 11 residues. CDR3 amino acids: CASSGYYEQYF. The CDR3 coding sequence is TGTGCCAGCAGTGGCTACTACGAGCAGTACTTC.

This clone has just a few counts. The V gene is TRBV28, the J gene TRBJ1-5, with D maybe TRBD1 (6 bases). The V and J ends lost 7 bases and 3 bases respectively, with 25 bases between them. Germline values: CDR1 MDHEN, CDR2 SYDVKM. The CDR3 is made up of 18 amino acids. CDR3 DNA sequence: TGTGCCAGCACTGCTAACCCCCGCCGGCAGGGACACAATCAGCCCCAGCATTTT. Its protein product is CASTANPRRQGHNQPQHF. The complete variable domain, with remaining parts taken from reference TRBV28 and TRBJ1-5, reads DVKVTQSSRYLVKRTGEKVFLECVQDMDHENMFWYRQDPGLGLRLIYFSYDVKMKEKGDIPEGYSVSREKKERFSLILESASTNQTSMYLCASTANPRRQGHNQPQHFGDGTRLSIL.

V gene TRBV28 combines with J gene TRBJ2-2; tentative D call: TRBD1 (6 bases). This CDR3 spans 14 amino acids. Per the germline V gene, CDR1 is MDHEN and CDR2 is SYDVKM. The V end was cut by 5 bases, the J end by 3 bases, with 10 bases between. Written as DNA, the CDR3 is TGTGCCAGCAGTCTACAGGGATACACCGGGGAGCTGTTTTTT. It encodes CASSLQGYTGELFF. Full variable domain (rest looked up from reference TRBV28 and TRBJ2-2): DVKVTQSSRYLVKRTGEKVFLECVQDMDHENMFWYRQDPGLGLRLIYFSYDVKMKEKGDIPEGYSVSREKKERFSLILESASTNQTSMYLCASSLQGYTGELFFGEGSRLTVL.

This clone was seen only once. A read error may produce the germline difference seen at one junction end. The chain combines TRBV19 with TRBJ2-7, with a tentative D call TRBD2 (7 bases). The germline gives CDR1 LNHDA, CDR2 SQIVND (reference sequence). The CDR3 is 13 amino acids. The CDR3 DNA sequence: TGTGCAAGTAAGGGGGGGTCCTCCTACGAGCAGTACTTC. Translating it yields CASKGGSSYEQYF.

The chain has TRBV5-1 and TRBJ1-1, with 10 bases lining up with TRBD1. With V trimmed by 6 bases and J by 6 bases, 11 bases remained unmatched. The CDR3 runs 15 residues. Germline V gene sequence: CDR1 SGHRS, CDR2 YFSETQ. This CDR3 reads CASTQVTGQGSEAFF. In nucleotides, the CDR3 is TGCGCCAGCACCCAAGTCACGGGACAGGGGTCTGAAGCTTTCTTT.

The chain couples TRBV5-1 to TRBJ2-3, with no clear D. Trimming shortened V by 7 bases and J by 6 bases, and 9 bases separated the two germline ends. The CDR3 runs to 11 residues. Germline V gives CDR1 SGHRS, CDR2 YFSETQ. The CDR3 loop reads CASPLGDTQYF. CDR3 nucleotide sequence: TGCGCCAGCCCCCTCGGGGATACGCAGTATTTT.

The chain combines TRBV28 with TRBJ1-2, with 8 bases identical to TRBD1. The germline V gene encodes CDR1 MDHEN and CDR2 SYDVKM. Trimming cost V 5 bases and J 4 bases; bases outside gene matches: 3. This CDR3 spans 13 amino acids. The CDR3: CASSKTGAYGYTF. The CDR3 DNA sequence: TGTGCCAGCAGTAAGACAGGGGCCTATGGCTACACCTTC.